This T cell receptor beta chain came from a study of CD8 T cells in ankylosing spondylitis. This clonotype was counted only a few times. Its target is not known. Quantitative 5'-RACE with molecular barcodes generated TCR beta libraries. TCRdb called the 5' RACE reads again in MiXCR, with one record for every CDR3 protein. This sample yields 650,000 to 800,000 distinct CDR3 sequences, of which under 20% are seen a single time; under 20% belongs to the top ten. Trimming cost V 2 bases and J 6 bases, with 11 bases left between them. Germline values: CDR1 MNHEY, CDR2 SMNVEV (reference sequence). The CDR3 has 14 amino acids. Findings and limits, study-wide: It appeared that ankylosing spondylitis blood was characterized by a TCR beta motif of about 8 highly homologous variants. Existing reports had already noted some motif variants in reactive arthritis synovial fluid and blood. Disease-linked clones reportedly concentrated significantly in matched ankylosing spondylitis synovial fluid. Disease-linked clones proved CD8+ and comparatively uncommon in peripheral blood.

The specimen sequenced was blood, either unsorted or a sorted T cell fraction (not recorded which). The clonotype was recovered from a male donor with ankylosing spondylitis. The J gene is TRBJ1-5, the V gene TRBV27; D unclear. This chain's CDR3 is CASSLGVGGQPQHF. CDR3 nucleotides: TGTGCCAGCAGTTTAGGAGTGGGTGGTCAGCCCCAGCATTTT.